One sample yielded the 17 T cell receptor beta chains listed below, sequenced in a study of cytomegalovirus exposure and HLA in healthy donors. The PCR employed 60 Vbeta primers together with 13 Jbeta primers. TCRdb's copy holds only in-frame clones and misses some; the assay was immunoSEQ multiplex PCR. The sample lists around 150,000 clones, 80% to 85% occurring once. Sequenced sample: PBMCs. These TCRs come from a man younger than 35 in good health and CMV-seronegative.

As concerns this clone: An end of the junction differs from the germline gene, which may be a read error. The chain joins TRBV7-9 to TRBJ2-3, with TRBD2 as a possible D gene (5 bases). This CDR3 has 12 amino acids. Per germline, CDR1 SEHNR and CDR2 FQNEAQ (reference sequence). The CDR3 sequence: CPSHSGLDTQYF. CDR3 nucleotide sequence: TGTCCCAGCCACTCTGGACTGGATACGCAGTATTTT. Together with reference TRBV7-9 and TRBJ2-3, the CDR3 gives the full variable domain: DTGVSQNPRHKITKRGQNVTFRCDPISEHNRLYWYRQTLGQGPEFLTYFQNEAQLEKSRLLSDRFSAERPKGSFSTLEIQRTEQGDSAMYLCPSHSGLDTQYFGPGTRLTVL.

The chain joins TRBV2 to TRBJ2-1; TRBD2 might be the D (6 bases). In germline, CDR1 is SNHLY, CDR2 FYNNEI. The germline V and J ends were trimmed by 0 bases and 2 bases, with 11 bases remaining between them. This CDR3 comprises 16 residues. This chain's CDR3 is CASSEARLAPYNEQFF. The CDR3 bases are TGTGCCAGCAGTGAAGCTAGGCTAGCGCCCTACAATGAGCAGTTCTTC.

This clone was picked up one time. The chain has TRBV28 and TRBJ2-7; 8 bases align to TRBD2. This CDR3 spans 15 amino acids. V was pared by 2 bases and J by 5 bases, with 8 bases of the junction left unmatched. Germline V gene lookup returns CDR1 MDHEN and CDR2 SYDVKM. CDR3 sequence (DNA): TGTGCCAGCAGTTTAGTCGGGACTAGGTTCGACGAGCAGTACTTC. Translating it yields CASSLVGTRFDEQYF.

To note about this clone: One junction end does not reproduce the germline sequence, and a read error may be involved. This CDR3 reads CSSSLVTSVERTQYF. The DNA of the CDR3 is TGTTCCAGCAGCTTAGTGACTAGCGTAGAGCGGACCCAGTACTTC. This chain joins TRBV7-9 and TRBJ2-5; 8 bases match TRBD2. CDR1 is SEHNR, CDR2 FQNEAQ, per germline (reference sequence). The CDR3 has 15 amino acids.

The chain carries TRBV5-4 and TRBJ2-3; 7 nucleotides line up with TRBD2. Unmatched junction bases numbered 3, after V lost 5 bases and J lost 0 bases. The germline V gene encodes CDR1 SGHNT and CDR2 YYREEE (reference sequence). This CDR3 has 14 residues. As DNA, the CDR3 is TGTGCCAGCAGTTCGGGGGGAAGCACAGATACGCAGTATTTT. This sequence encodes CASSSGGSTDTQYF. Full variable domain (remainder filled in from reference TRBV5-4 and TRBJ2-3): ETGVTQSPTHLIKTRGQQVTLRCSSQSGHNTVSWYQQALGQGPQFIFQYYREEENGRGNFPPRFSGLQFPNYSSELNVNALELDDSALYLCASSSGGSTDTQYFGPGTRLTVL.

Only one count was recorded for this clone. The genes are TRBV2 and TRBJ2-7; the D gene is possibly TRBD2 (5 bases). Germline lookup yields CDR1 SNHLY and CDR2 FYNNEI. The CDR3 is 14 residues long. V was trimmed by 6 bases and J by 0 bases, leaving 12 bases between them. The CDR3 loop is CASRSGFSSYEQYF. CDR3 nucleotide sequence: TGTGCCAGCAGGTCGGGATTCAGCTCCTACGAGCAGTACTTC.

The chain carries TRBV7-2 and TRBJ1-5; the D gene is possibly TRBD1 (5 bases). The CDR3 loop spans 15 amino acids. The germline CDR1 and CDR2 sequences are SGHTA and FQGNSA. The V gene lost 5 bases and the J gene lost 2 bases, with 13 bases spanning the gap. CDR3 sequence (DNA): TGTGCCAGCAGCCTGCAGGGTGGGGGCAATCAGCCCCAGCATTTT. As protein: CASSLQGGGNQPQHF.

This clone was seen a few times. The CDR3 DNA reads as TGTGCCAGCAGCCTACCACCAACTAATGAAAAACTGTTTTTT. It codes for CASSLPPTNEKLFF. This chain joins TRBV7-9 and TRBJ1-4; D not certain. Germline V gene sequence: CDR1 SEHNR, CDR2 FQNEAQ (reference sequence). CDR3 length: 14 residues. Deletions cut 5 bases from V and 0 bases from J, with 7 bases between.

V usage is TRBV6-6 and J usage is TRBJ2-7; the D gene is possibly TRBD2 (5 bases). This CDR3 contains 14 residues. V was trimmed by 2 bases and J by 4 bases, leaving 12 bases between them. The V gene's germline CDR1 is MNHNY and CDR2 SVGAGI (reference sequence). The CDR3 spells CASSYDYKVYEQYF. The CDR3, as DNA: TGTGCCAGCAGTTACGACTACAAGGTTTACGAGCAGTACTTC.

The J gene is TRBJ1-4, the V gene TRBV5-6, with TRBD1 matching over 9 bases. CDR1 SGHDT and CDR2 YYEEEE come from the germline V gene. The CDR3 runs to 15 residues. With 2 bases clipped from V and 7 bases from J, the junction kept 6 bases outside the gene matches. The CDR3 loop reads CASSLRQGVFEKLFF. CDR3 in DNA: TGTGCCAGCAGCTTACGACAGGGGGTTTTTGAAAAACTGTTTTTT.

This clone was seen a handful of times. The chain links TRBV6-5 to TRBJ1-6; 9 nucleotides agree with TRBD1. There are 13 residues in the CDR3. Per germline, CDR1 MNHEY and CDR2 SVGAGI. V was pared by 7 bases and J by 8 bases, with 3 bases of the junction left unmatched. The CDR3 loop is CASTWDRDSPLHF. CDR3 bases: TGTGCCAGCACATGGGACAGGGATTCACCCCTCCACTTT.

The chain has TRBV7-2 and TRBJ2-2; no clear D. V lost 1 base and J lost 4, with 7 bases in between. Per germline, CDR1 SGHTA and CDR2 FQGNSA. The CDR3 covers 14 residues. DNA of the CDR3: TGTGCCAGCAGCTTAGGAGTAGCCACCGGGGAGCTGTTTTTT. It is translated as CASSLGVATGELFF.

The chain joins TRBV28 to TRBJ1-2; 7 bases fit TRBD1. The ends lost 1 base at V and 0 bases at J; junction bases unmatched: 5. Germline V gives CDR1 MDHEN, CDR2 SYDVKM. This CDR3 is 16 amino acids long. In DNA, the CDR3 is TGTGCCAGCAGTTTATTCGGGACAGTACCTAACTATGGCTACACCTTC. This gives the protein CASSLFGTVPNYGYTF.

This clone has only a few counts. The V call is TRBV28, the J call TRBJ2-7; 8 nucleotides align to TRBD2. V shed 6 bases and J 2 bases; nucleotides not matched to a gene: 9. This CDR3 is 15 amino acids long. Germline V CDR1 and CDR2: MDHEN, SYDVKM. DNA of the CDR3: TGTGCCAGCAGCTCCGGCACTAGCGGAACCTACGAGCAGTACTTC. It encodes CASSSGTSGTYEQYF.

This CDR3 is CASSSLAGDQRETQYF. The CDR3 bases are TGTGCCAGCAGTTCACTAGCGGGGGACCAGCGTGAGACCCAGTACTTC. The V and J genes are TRBV6-5 and TRBJ2-5, with TRBD2 matching over 11 bases. The trim removed 4 bases at V and 5 bases at J, leaving 9 bases unmatched. CDR1 and CDR2 from the germline V gene are MNHEY and SVGAGI. CDR3 length: 16 amino acids.

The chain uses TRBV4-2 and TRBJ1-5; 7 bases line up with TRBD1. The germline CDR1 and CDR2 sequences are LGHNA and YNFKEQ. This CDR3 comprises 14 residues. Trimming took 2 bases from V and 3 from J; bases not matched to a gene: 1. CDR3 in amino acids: CASSQRGPNQPQHF. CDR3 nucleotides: TGTGCCAGCAGCCAAAGGGGGCCCAATCAGCCCCAGCATTTT.

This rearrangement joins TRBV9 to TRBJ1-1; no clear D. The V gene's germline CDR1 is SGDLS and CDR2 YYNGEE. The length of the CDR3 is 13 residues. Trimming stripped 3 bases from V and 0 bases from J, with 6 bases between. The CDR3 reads CASSGAMNTEAFF. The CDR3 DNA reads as TGTGCCAGCAGCGGGGCTATGAACACTGAAGCTTTCTTT. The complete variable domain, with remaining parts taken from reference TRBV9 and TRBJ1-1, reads DSGVTQTPKHLITATGQRVTLRCSPRSGDLSVYWYQQSLDQGLQFLIQYYNGEERAKGNILERFSAQQFPDLHSELNLSSLELGDSALYFCASSGAMNTEAFFGQGTRLTVV.